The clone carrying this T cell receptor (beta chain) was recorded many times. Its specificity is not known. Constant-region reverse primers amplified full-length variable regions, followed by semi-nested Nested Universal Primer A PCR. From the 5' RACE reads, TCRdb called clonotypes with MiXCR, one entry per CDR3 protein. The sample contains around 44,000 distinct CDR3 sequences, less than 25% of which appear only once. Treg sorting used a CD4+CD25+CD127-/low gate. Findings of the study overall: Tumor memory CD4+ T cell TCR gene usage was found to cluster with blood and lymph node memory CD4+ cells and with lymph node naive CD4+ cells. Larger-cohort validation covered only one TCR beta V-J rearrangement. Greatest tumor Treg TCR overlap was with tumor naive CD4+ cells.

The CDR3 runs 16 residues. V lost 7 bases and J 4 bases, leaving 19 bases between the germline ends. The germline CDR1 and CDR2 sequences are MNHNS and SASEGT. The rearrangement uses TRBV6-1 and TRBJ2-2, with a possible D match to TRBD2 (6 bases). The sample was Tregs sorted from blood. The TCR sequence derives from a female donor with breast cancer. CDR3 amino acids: CASTESAHGGTGELFF. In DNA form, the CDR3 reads TGTGCCAGCACCGAAAGTGCCCACGGGGGCACCGGGGAGCTGTTTTTT.